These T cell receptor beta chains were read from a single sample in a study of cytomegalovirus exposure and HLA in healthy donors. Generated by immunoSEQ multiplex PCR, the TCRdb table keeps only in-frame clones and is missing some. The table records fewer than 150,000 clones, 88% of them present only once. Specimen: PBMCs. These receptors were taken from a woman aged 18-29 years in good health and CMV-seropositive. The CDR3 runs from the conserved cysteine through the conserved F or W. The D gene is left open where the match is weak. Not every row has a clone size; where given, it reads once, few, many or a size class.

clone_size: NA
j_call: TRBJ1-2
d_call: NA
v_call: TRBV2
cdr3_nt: TGTGCCAGCAGTGTCCAGGGGAACTATGGCTACACCTTC
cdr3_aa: CASSVQGNYGYTF

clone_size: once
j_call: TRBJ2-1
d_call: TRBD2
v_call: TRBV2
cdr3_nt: TGTGCCAGCAGTGACCCTAGCGGGAGGTACAATGAGCAGTTCTTC
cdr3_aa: CASSDPSGRYNEQFF

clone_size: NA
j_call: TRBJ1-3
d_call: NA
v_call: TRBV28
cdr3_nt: TGTGCCAGCAGTCCTGGGCCTGGTGTTGTAGGAAACACCATATATTTT
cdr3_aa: CASSPGPGVVGNTIYF

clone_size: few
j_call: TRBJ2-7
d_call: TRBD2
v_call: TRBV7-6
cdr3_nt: TGTGCCAGCAGCGCGCGGGAGGGCCCCTACGAGCAGTACTTC
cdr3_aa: CASSAREGPYEQYF

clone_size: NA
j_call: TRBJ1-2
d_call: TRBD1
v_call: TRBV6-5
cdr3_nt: TGTGCCACCACTTCCGGGACAGACTATGGCTACACCTTC
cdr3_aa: CATTSGTDYGYTF

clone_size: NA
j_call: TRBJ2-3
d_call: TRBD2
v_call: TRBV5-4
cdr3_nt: TGTGCCAGCAGTTACCGGACTAGCGGCAGCACAGATACGCAGTATTTT
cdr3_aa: CASSYRTSGSTDTQYF

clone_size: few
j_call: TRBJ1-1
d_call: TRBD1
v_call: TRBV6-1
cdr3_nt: TGTGCCAGCAGAGTGGACAGGGCGGGCACTGAAGCTTTCTTT
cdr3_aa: CASRVDRAGTEAFF

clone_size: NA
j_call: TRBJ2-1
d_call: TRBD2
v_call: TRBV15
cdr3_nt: TGTGCCGCCTCCTATTTTCCTCGACTAGCGGGAGGGTACAATGAGCAGTTCTTC
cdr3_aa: CAASYFPRLAGGYNEQFF

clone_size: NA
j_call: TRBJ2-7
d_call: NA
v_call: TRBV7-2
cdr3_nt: TGTGCCAGCAGCCAGAGGCCCTCCTACGAGCAGTACTTC
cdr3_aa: CASSQRPSYEQYF

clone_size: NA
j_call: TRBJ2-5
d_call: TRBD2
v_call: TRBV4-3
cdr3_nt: TGCGCCAGCAGCCAAGTGCGGGGAGGGGAGACCCAGTACTTC
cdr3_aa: CASSQVRGGETQYF